This T cell receptor beta chain is from a study of blood T cells in healthy people across ages. This clonotype was found a few times. Sample-barcoded 5' priming and a J-beta primer mix drove a second PCR of roughly 6 to 12 cycles. One entry per CDR3 protein, called by TCRdb with MiXCR from the 5' RACE reads. The profile shows about 670,000 distinct CDR3 sequences, under 65% of them singletons. This clonotype was obtained from a woman of 80 years or more in good health. Sample: blood.

DNA of the CDR3: TGCGCCAGCAGCTTCGCGGGGGGGCAGATCCGGGAGCTGTTTTTT. Its protein product is CASSFAGGQIRELFF. This chain links TRBV5-1 with TRBJ2-2, with 9 bases fitting TRBD2. The germline CDR1 and CDR2 sequences are SGHRS and YFSETQ. The trim removed 2 bases at V and 9 bases at J, leaving 8 bases unmatched. The CDR3 consists of 15 residues. The entire variable domain, with the rest obtained from reference TRBV5-1 and TRBJ2-2, is as follows: KAGVTQTPRYLIKTRGQQVTLSCSPISGHRSVSWYQQTPGQGLQFLFEYFSETQRNKGNFPGRFSGRQFSNSRSEMNVSTLELGDSALYLCASSFAGGQIRELFFGEGSRLTVL.